Detailed here is one T cell receptor (beta chain). This specimen belongs to a study of blood T cell repertoires in COVID-19. Participants in the exposed group had met a COVID-19 case in the 2 weeks before joining the study. Using immunoSEQ multiplex PCR, the repertoire was profiled, and TCRdb retains in-frame clones only, with some absent. The profile shows hundreds of thousands of clones, roughly 90% of them singletons. The germline V and J ends were trimmed by 5 bases and 0 bases, with 16 bases remaining between them. This CDR3 region has 16 residues. Per germline, CDR1 LNHDA and CDR2 SQIVND (reference sequence).

The chain uses TRBV19 and TRBJ1-1; possible D gene TRBD1, 6 bases. The sample was PBMCs or T cells enriched from blood (not recorded which). The origin of this receptor is a woman aged 30 to 39 who had been exposed to COVID-19. The CDR3 DNA sequence: TGTGCCAGTAGTGCCACAGGGAGTATCCTGAACACTGAAGCTTTCTTT. Its translation: CASSATGSILNTEAFF.